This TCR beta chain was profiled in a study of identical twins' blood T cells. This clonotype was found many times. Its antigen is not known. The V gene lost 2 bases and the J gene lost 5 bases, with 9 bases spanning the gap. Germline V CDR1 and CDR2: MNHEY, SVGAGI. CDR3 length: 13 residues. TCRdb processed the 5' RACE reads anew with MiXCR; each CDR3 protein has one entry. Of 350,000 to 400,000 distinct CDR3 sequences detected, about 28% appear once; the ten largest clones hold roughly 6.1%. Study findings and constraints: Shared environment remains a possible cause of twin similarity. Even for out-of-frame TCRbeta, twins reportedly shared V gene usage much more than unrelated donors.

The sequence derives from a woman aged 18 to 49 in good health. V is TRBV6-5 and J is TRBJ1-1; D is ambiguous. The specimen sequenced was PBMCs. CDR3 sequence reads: CASSYAEETEAFF. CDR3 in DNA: TGTGCCAGCAGTTACGCCGAGGAGACTGAAGCTTTCTTT.